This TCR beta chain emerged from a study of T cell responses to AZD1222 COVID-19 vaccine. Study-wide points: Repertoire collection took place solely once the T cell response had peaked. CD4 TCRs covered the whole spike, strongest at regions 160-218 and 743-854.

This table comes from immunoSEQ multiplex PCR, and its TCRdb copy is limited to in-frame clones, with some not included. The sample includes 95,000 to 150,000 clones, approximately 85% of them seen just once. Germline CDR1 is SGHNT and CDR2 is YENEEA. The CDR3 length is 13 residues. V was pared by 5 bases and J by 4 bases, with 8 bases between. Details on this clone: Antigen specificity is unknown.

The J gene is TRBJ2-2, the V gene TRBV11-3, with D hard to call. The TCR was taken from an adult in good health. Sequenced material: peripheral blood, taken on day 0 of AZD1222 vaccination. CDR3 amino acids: CASSPRPTGELFF. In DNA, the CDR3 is TGTGCCAGCAGCCCGCGACCCACCGGGGAGCTGTTTTTT.